The entry that follows covers one TCR beta chain sequence. Its antigen is as yet unknown. Patients had chemo-refractory metastatic non-small-cell lung cancer and received focal radiation plus CTLA-4 blockade that used ipilimumab. Trimming removed 4 bases from V and 4 bases from J, with 17 bases in between. This CDR3 has 15 amino acids. Germline loops: CDR1 SGHRS, CDR2 YFSETQ. Method: immunoSEQ multiplex PCR; TCRdb's copy keeps in-frame clones and lacks some. The sample gives tens of thousands of clones, approximately 86% of which show up once; roughly 17% is in the top ten. This sample was included in a study of radiotherapy plus CTLA-4 blockade in lung cancer. Study results and limitations: Among reported predictors of response, early blood T cell clone dynamics with interferon-beta performed best. After treatment with radiotherapy plus ipilimumab, TCR clones that came from the tumor expanded in blood.

Sequencing used peripheral blood, obtained from a patient treated with radiotherapy plus ipilimumab. V and J are TRBV5-1 and TRBJ2-5; TRBD1 is a possible D gene (5 bases). This receptor was identified in a human donor with non-small cell lung cancer that progressed on radiotherapy plus ipilimumab. In nucleotides, the CDR3 is TGCGCCAGCAGCCGCTCTTCAGGGTTTGGAGAGACCCAGTACTTC. It translates to CASSRSSGFGETQYF.